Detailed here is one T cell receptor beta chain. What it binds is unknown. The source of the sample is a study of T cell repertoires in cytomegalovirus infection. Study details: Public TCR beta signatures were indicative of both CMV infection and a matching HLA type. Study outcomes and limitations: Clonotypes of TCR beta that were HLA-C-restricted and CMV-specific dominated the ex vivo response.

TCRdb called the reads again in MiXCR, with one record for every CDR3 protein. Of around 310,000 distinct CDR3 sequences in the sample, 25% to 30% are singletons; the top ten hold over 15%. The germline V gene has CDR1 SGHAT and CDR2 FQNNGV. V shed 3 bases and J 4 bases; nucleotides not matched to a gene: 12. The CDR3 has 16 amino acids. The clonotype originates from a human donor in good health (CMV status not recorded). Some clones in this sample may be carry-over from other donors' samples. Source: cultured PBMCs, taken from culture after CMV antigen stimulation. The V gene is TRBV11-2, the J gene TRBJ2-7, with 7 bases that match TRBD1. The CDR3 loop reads CASSFRQGHPIYEQYF. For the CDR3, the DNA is TGTGCCAGCAGCTTCCGACAGGGACATCCTATATACGAGCAGTACTTC. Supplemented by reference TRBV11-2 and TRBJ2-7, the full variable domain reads EAGVAQSPRYKIIEKRQSVAFWCNPISGHATLYWYQQILGQGPKLLIQFQNNGVVDDSQLPKDRFSAERLKGVDSTLKIQPAKLEDSAVYLCASSFRQGHPIYEQYFGPGTRLTVT.